Listed below are T cell receptor beta chains from one sample, sequenced in a study of T-cell reconstitution after alpha-beta-depleted transplantation in children. TCRdb used MiXCR to reprocess the PCR reads, holding one entry per CDR3 protein. This table holds around 490,000 distinct CDR3 sequences, more than 9.5% found once. The input for sequencing was PBMCs, mostly from graft donor cells, taken 180 days after TCRalphabeta/CD19-depleted stem cell transplant. These receptors originate from a female patient aged 2 to 10 who had a stem cell transplant for aplastic anemia, so the T cells may come from the graft donor. Both conserved end residues are part of each CDR3.

J	V	CDR3
TRBJ2-1	TRBV18	CASSRGISALITYNEQFF
TRBJ1-5	TRBV19	CASSITSRGNQPQHF
TRBJ1-5	TRBV6-2/TRBV6-3	CASSYSNRGYSNQPQHF
TRBJ2-3	TRBV7-2	CASTPGATGDTQYF
TRBJ2-1	TRBV7-2	CASSFAGTTSVEQFF
TRBJ2-2	TRBV12-5	CASHREENTGELFF
TRBJ2-3	TRBV25-1	CASSERQASTDTQYF
TRBJ2-4	TRBV5-4	CASSLWRAQSSLAKNIQYF
TRBJ2-3	TRBV20-1	CSASDRNTDTQYF
TRBJ1-1	TRBV28	CASSFLRGRNTEAFF
TRBJ1-5	TRBV28	CASSHRQGTFSNQRQHF
TRBJ2-1	TRBV6-5	CASSYTLGTAHNEQFF
TRBJ1-5	TRBV19	CASSIGPRSGNQPQHF
TRBJ1-1	TRBV18	CASSPPVVANTEAFF
TRBJ2-4	TRBV5-4	CASSPGTGGFLQYF
TRBJ2-1	TRBV11-2	CASSLGGLAGGPGNEQFF
TRBJ1-5	TRBV7-2	CASSLGVTYQPQHF
TRBJ2-5	TRBV28	CASSSQQKTHQETQYF
TRBJ1-6	TRBV14	CAITLSARPWPLHF
TRBJ2-1	TRBV6-5	CASSYEAEYNEQFF
TRBJ2-5	TRBV5-1	CASSSTLETQYF
TRBJ1-2	TRBV27	CASSLLGPLSGYTF
TRBJ2-2	TRBV14	CASSRGERAGELFF
TRBJ2-1	TRBV20-1	CSASGGASSYNEQFF
TRBJ2-1	TRBV5-1	CASSLAGLEQFF
TRBJ1-2	TRBV6-2/TRBV6-3	CASRQGVRGYTF
TRBJ1-1	TRBV3-1	CASSTTLNTEAFF
TRBJ1-5	TRBV6-4	CASSQDPGGNQPQHF
TRBJ2-7	TRBV21-1	CASSNGTGGHPSYEQYF
TRBJ1-3	TRBV7-2	CASRVDISGNTIYF
TRBJ2-5	TRBV19	CASRQKGAKETQYF
TRBJ2-2	TRBV28	CASSSPAADTGELFF
TRBJ1-1	TRBV7-2	CASSLGSDTEAFF
TRBJ2-6	TRBV5-1	CASSLRGPLSSGANVLTF
TRBJ2-2	TRBV4-2	CASSLRTSGELFF
TRBJ2-1	TRBV6-5	CASSYSIKTDQRIF
TRBJ2-1	TRBV10-3	CAISASPTPDNEQFF
TRBJ2-4	TRBV5-1	CASSLGDTAKNIQYF
TRBJ1-1	TRBV10-3	CAISESGQENTEAFF
TRBJ1-2	TRBV20-1	CSASGEMYGYTF
TRBJ1-1	TRBV12-3/TRBV12-4	CASSLRVTPEAFF
TRBJ2-3	TRBV29-1	CSVEPGVPDTQYF